Below, one T cell receptor beta chain is given with its context. The data stem from a study of T cell responses to AZD1222 COVID-19 vaccine. Sequencing used immunoSEQ multiplex PCR; TCRdb keeps in-frame clones, though not all of them. The profile covers around 150,000 clones, with approximately 89% appearing a single time and roughly 5% taken by the ten largest. The germline V gene encodes CDR1 SNHLY and CDR2 FYNNEI. V was clipped by 7 bases and J by 6 bases, with 13 bases between them. This CDR3 has 13 residues. This receptor was identified in an adult in good health. Sequenced material: peripheral blood, taken on day 0 of AZD1222 vaccination. The chain joins TRBV2 to TRBJ2-1, with D unresolved. CDR3 nucleotide sequence: TGTGCCAGCATGAATCCCGGGTTCAATGAGCAGTTCTTC. As protein: CASMNPGFNEQFF. The variable domain in full, completed from reference TRBV2 and TRBJ2-1, reads EPEVTQTPSHQVTQMGQEVILRCVPISNHLYFYWYRQILGQKVEFLVSFYNNEISEKSEIFDDQFSVERPDGSNFTLKIRSTKLEDSAMYFCASMNPGFNEQFFGPGTRLTVL.